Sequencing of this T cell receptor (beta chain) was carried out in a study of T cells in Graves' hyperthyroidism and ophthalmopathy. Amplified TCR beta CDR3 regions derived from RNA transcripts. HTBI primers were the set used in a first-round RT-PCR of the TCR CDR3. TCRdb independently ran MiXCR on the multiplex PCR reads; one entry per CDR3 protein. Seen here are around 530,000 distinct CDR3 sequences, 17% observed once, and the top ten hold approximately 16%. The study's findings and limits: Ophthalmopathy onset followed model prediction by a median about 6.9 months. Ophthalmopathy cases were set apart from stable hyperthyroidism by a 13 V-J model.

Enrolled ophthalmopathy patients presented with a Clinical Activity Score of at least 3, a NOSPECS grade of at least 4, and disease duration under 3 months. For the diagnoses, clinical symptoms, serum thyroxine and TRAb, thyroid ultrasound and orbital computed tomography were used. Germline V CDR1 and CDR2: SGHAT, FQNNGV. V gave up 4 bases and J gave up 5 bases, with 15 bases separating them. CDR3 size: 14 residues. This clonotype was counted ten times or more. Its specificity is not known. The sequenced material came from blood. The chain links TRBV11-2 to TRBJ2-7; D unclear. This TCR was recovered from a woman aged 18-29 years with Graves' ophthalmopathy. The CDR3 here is CASSSQRTVNEQYF. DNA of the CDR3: TGTGCCAGCAGCTCACAACGGACGGTGAACGAGCAGTACTTC.